This T cell receptor beta chain came from a study of T cell repertoires in cytomegalovirus infection. In the study overall: Evidence of both CMV infection and a matching HLA type came from public TCR beta signatures.

TCRdb analysed the reads with MiXCR anew, one entry per CDR3 protein. This table has some 600,000 distinct CDR3 sequences, approximately 24% appearing once. This clonotype was seen only a few times. What it binds is unknown. Study observations and caveats: Clonotype analysis showed dominance of the ex vivo response by HLA-C-restricted CMV-specific TCR beta clonotypes. Summed public TCR beta family frequency identified CMV carriers bearing the relevant HLA.

Per the germline V gene, CDR1 is SGHTA and CDR2 is FQGTGA. Trimming pared 5 bases from V and 5 bases from J, leaving 12 bases between. The length of the CDR3 is 13 residues. This receptor was identified in a human donor in good health (CMV status not recorded). Some clones in this sample may be carry-over from other donors' samples. Source material: CD8+ T cells from PBMCs. J is TRBJ1-1 and V is TRBV7-3; possible D gene TRBD1, 6 bases. For the CDR3, the DNA is TGTGCCAGCAGCCCCAACAGGGTGACTGAAGCTTTCTTT. This codes for CASSPNRVTEAFF.